This T cell receptor beta chain was recovered during a study of blood T cell repertoires in COVID-19. CDR1 and CDR2 (germline): SGHNT, YENEEA. J gave up 3 bases and V 5 bases, and 10 bases lay outside the gene matches. CDR3 length equals 15 residues. TCRdb's copy holds only in-frame clones and misses some; the assay was immunoSEQ multiplex PCR. The sample shows more than 95,000 clones, 84% of them seen only once. This receptor was obtained from a man aged 55 to 70 with acute or convalescent COVID-19. The sequenced material came from peripheral blood. J is TRBJ2-7 and V is TRBV11-3; 7 bases line up with TRBD1. The CDR3 here is CASSTADSGGYEQYV. CDR3 DNA sequence: TGTGCCAGCAGCACCGCAGATTCAGGGGGCTACGAGCAGTACGTC.